This TCR beta chain appears in the sequencing data of a study of response to subunit inactivated influenza vaccine. General study results and limits: Seasonal influenza vaccination, on each occasion, was suggested by the authors to recruit few new T cells.

Germline loops: CDR1 SNHLY, CDR2 FYNNEI. CDR3 size: 11 residues. This clonotype has a count of ten or more. Its target is not known. Its ends do not fully match the called genes, so a read error is possible. TCRdb fed the RT-PCR reads into MiXCR, producing one record per CDR3 protein. The data hold around 580,000 distinct CDR3 sequences, with 12% observed a single time. Sample: PBMCs from blood, taken on the day of vaccination. The TCR sequence derives from a man aged 50 to 59 who received an inactivated influenza vaccine. This rearrangement joins TRBV2 to TRBJ2-7; unclear D gene. The CDR3 DNA sequence: TGTGCCAGCAGCGAAGGTTACGAGCAGTACTTC. Its protein product is CASSEGYEQYF.